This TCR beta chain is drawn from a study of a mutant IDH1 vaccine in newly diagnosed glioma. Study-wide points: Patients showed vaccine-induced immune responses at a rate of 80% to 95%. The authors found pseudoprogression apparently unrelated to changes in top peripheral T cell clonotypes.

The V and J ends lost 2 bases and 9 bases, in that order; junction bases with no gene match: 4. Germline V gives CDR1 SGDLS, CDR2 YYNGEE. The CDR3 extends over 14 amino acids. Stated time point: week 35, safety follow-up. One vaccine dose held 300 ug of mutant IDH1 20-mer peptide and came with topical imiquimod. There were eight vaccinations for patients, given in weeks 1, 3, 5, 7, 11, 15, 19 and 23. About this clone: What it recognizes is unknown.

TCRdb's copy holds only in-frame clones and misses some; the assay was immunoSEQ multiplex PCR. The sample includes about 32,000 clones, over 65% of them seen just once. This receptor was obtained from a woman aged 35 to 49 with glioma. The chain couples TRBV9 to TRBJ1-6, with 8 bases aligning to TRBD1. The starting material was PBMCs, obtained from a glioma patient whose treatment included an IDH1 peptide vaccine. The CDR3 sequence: CASSVTGVGSPLHF. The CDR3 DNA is TGTGCCAGCAGCGTGACAGGGGTGGGTTCACCCCTCCACTTT.